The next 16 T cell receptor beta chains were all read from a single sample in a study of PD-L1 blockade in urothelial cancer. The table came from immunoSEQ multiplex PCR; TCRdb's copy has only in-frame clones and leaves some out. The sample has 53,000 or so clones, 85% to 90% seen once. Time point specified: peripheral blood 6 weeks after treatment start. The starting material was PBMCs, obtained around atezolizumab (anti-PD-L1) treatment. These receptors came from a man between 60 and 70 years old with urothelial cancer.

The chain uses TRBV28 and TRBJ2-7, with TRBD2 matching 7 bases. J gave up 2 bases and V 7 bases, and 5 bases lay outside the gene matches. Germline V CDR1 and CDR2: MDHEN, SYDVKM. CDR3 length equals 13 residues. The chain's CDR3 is CASMGGGAYEQYF. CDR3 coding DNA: TGTGCCAGCATGGGCGGGGGTGCCTACGAGCAGTACTTC.

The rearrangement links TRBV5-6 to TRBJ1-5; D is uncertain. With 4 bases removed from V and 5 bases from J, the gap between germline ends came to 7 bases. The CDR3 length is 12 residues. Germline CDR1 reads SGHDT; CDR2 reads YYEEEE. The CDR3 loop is CASSARDQPQHF. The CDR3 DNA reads TGTGCCAGCAGCGCGCGGGATCAGCCCCAGCATTTT.

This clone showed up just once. The CDR3 DNA reads as TGTGCCAGCACGGACAGGCTAGATCAGCCCCAGCATTTT. Residues: CASTDRLDQPQHF. The chain employs TRBV19 and TRBJ1-5, with 7 nucleotides matching TRBD1. This CDR3 comprises 13 residues. CDR1 and CDR2 from the germline V gene are LNHDA and SQIVND (reference sequence). V lost 9 bases to trimming and J lost 5 bases; unmatched junction nucleotides: 7.

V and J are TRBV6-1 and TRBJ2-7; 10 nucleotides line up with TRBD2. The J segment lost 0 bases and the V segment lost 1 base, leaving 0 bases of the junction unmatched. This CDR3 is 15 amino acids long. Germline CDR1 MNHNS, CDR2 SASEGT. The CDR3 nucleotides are TGTGCCAGCAGTGAAGGGACTAGCGGCTCCTACGAGCAGTACTTC. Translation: CASSEGTSGSYEQYF.

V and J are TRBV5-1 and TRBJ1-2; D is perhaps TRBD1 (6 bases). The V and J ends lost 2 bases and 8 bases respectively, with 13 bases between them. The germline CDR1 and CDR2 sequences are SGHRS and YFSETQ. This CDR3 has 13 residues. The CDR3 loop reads CASSFGQGRGYTF. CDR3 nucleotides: TGCGCCAGCAGCTTCGGGCAGGGGCGCGGCTACACCTTC.

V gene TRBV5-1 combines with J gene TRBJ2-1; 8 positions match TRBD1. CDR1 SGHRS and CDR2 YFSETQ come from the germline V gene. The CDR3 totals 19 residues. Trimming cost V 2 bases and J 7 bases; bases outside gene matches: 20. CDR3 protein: CASSLNGDRGPLRSNEQFF. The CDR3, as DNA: TGCGCCAGCAGCTTAAACGGTGACAGGGGACCCCTACGATCGAATGAGCAGTTCTTC. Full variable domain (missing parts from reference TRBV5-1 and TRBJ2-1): KAGVTQTPRYLIKTRGQQVTLSCSPISGHRSVSWYQQTPGQGLQFLFEYFSETQRNKGNFPGRFSGRQFSNSRSEMNVSTLELGDSALYLCASSLNGDRGPLRSNEQFFGPGTRLTVL.

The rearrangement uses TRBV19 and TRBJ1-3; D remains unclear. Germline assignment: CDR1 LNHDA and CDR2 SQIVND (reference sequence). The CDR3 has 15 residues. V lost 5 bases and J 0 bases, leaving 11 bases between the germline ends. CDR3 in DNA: TGTGCCAGTAGTCTTTGGAGGCCCTCTGGAAACACCATATATTTT. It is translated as CASSLWRPSGNTIYF. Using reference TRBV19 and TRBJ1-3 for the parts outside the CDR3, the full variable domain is DGGITQSPKYLFRKEGQNVTLSCEQNLNHDAMYWYRQDPGQGLRLIYYSQIVNDFQKGDIAEGYSVSREKKESFPLTVTSAQKNPTAFYLCASSLWRPSGNTIYFGEGSWLTVV.

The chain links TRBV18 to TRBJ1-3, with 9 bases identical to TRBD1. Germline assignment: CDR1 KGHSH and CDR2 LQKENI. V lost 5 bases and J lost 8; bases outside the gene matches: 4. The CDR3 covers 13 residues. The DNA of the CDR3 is TGTGCCAGCTCAGCAGGACAGGGGTACACCATATATTTT. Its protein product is CASSAGQGYTIYF.

This chain's CDR3 is CASSLVEHQPQHF. In DNA form, the CDR3 reads TGTGCCAGCAGCTTGGTGGAGCATCAGCCCCAGCATTTT. The V call is TRBV5-6, the J call TRBJ1-5; D is ambiguous. CDR3 length: 13 amino acids. V gave up 0 bases and J gave up 5 bases, with 6 bases separating them. The germline V gene encodes CDR1 SGHDT and CDR2 YYEEEE.

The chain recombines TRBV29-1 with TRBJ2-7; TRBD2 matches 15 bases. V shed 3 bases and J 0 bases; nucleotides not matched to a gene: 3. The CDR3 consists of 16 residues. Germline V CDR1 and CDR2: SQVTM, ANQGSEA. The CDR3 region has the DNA TGCAGCGTTGATGGACTAGCGGGAGGGAGCTCCTACGAGCAGTACTTC. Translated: CSVDGLAGGSSYEQYF.

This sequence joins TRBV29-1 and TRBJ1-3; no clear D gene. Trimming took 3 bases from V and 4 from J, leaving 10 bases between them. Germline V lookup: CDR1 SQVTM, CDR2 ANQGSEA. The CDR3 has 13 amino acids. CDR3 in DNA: TGCAGCGTTGATTACGGGGTCGGAAACACCATATATTTT. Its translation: CSVDYGVGNTIYF.

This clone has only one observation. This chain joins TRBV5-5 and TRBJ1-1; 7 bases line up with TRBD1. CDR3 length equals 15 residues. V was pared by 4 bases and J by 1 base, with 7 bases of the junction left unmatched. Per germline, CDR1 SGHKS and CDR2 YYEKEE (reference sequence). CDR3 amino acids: CASSSTGQRNTEAFF. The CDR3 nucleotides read TGTGCCAGCAGCAGTACGGGACAGCGGAACACTGAAGCTTTCTTT.

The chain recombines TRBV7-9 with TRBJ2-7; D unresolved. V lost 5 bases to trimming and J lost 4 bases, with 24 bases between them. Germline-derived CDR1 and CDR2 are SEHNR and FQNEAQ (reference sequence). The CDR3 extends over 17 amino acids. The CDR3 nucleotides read TGTGCCAGCAGCCCTGTAGCTGGAACTCGGGTGAGATACGAGCAGTACTTC. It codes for CASSPVAGTRVRYEQYF. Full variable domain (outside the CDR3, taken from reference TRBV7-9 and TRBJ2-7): DTGVSQNPRHKITKRGQNVTFRCDPISEHNRLYWYRQTLGQGPEFLTYFQNEAQLEKSRLLSDRFSAERPKGSFSTLEIQRTEQGDSAMYLCASSPVAGTRVRYEQYFGPGTRLTVT.

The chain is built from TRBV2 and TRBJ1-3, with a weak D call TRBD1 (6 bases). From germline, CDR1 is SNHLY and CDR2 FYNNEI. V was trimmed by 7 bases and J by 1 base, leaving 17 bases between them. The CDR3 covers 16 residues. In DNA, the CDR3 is TGTGCCAGCACCGAGGCAGGGGTTACATCTGGAAACACCATATATTTT. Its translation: CASTEAGVTSGNTIYF. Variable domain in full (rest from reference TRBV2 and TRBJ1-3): EPEVTQTPSHQVTQMGQEVILRCVPISNHLYFYWYRQILGQKVEFLVSFYNNEISEKSEIFDDQFSVERPDGSNFTLKIRSTKLEDSAMYFCASTEAGVTSGNTIYFGEGSWLTVV.

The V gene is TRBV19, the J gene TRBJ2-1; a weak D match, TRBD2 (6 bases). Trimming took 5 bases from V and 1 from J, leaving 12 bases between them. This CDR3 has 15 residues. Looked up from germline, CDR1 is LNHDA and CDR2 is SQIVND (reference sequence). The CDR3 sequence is CASSVGLGSYNEQFF. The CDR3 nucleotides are TGTGCCAGTAGTGTGGGACTGGGTTCCTACAATGAGCAGTTCTTC.

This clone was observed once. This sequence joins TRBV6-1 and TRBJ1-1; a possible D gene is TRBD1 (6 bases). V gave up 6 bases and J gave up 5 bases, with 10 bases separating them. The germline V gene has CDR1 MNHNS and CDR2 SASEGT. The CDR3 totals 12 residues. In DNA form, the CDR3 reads TGTGCCAGCAGAGGGACAAGAACTGAAGCTTTCTTT. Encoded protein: CASRGTRTEAFF.